The 24 T cell receptor beta chains in this list originate from one sample, sequenced in a study of T-cell memory formation after mild COVID-19. Each CDR3 protein gets one entry after TCRdb re-called the 5' RACE reads with MiXCR. This table has under 650,000 distinct CDR3 sequences, approximately 18% appearing once. The sequenced sample was PBMCs or a T cell subset sorted from them (not recorded which). The receptors derive from an adult woman who had mild COVID-19 (a few samples of this study predate the infection). Cell type and time point are not known.

The chain joins TRBV21-1 to TRBJ2-7; the table's D call of TRBD1 was not tested on the DNA. TRBV21-1 is a known pseudogene. This CDR3 is built from 14 residues. Here the CDR3 reads CASIAPPGPYEQYF. The CDR3 DNA follows: TGTGCCAGCATTGCCCCACCCGGGCCCTACGAGCAGTACTTC.

J is TRBJ2-5 and V is TRBV6-5; D is perhaps TRBD1 (7 bases). The CDR3 is 15 amino acids. Per germline, CDR1 MNHEY and CDR2 SVGAGI. Trimming took 5 bases from V and 0 from J, leaving 13 bases between them. The CDR3 region has the DNA TGTGCCAGCAGTGTGACAGGGAGGTACCAAGAGACCCAGTACTTC. This gives the protein CASSVTGRYQETQYF.

This rearrangement joins TRBV7-3 to TRBJ1-1, with a weak D call TRBD1 (5 bases). The CDR3 runs to 13 residues. V was shortened by 10 bases and J by 1 base, with 13 bases between the two germline ends. CDR1 and CDR2 from the germline V gene are SGHTA and FQGTGA. CDR3 region: CATSAGPNTEAFF. The CDR3 region has the DNA TGTGCCACCTCGGCAGGGCCGAACACTGAAGCTTTCTTT. Looking up the rest from reference TRBV7-3 and TRBJ1-1 gives the full variable domain: GAGVSQTPSNKVTEKGKYVELRCDPISGHTALYWYRQSLGQGPEFLIYFQGTGAADDSGLPNDRFFAVRPEGSVSTLKIQRTERGDSAVYLCATSAGPNTEAFFGQGTRLTVV.

This clonotype was recorded many times. J is TRBJ2-5 and V is TRBV9, with TRBD2 identical over 10 bases. The CDR3 consists of 16 residues. Germline CDR1 and CDR2: SGDLS and YYNGEE. V gave up 2 bases and J gave up 0 bases; unmatched junction bases: 4. The CDR3 nucleotides are TGTGCCAGCAGCGTTGGGACTAGCGAGTACCAAGAGACCCAGTACTTC. Amino acids: CASSVGTSEYQETQYF.

This clonotype was recorded a few times. DNA of the CDR3: TGCGCCAGCAGCGCTAGCGGGGCCGCAAACATTCAGTACTTC. Its protein product is CASSASGAANIQYF. The chain joins TRBV5-1 to TRBJ2-4, with TRBD2 matching 9 bases. Looked up from germline, CDR1 is SGHRS and CDR2 is YFSETQ. This CDR3 contains 14 residues. The ends lost 4 bases at V and 6 bases at J; junction bases unmatched: 5.

The chain couples TRBV25-1 to TRBJ2-7; possible D gene TRBD2, 6 bases. Trimming pared 4 bases from V and 1 base from J, leaving 11 bases between. This CDR3 spans 14 amino acids. Germline CDR1 is MGHDK and CDR2 is SYGVNS. The DNA of the CDR3 is TGTGCCAGCAGTGGTGGAGCGGGTTCCTACGAGCAGTACTTC. Protein sequence: CASSGGAGSYEQYF.

The rearrangement uses TRBV5-5 and TRBJ2-2, with D possibly being TRBD1 (6 bases). The germline CDR1 and CDR2 sequences are SGHKS and YYEKEE (reference sequence). The CDR3 is 14 residues long. V gave up 0 bases and J gave up 6 bases, with 9 bases separating them. CDR3 sequence reads: CASSLVTGSGELFF. CDR3 DNA: TGTGCCAGCAGCTTGGTCACAGGGTCCGGGGAGCTGTTTTTT.

The chain couples TRBV6-5 to TRBJ2-1; no reliable D call. This CDR3 has 13 residues. Germline V CDR1 and CDR2: MNHEY, SVGAGI. The ends were cut back, 2 bases at V and 9 bases at J, with 11 bases in the middle. CDR3 DNA: TGTGCCAGCAGTTACAAAGGGTCTGGTGAGCAGTTCTTC. This gives the protein CASSYKGSGEQFF.

This chain links TRBV18 with TRBJ1-5; no firm D call. V lost 6 bases and J 0 bases, leaving 9 bases between the germline ends. Germline assignment: CDR1 KGHSH and CDR2 LQKENI. This CDR3 spans 14 amino acids. The CDR3 reads CASSSGYSNQPQHF. In DNA, the CDR3 is TGTGCCAGCTCTTCCGGGTATAGCAATCAGCCCCAGCATTTT.

This clonotype was picked up a small number of times. The rearrangement uses TRBV6-1 and TRBJ2-1; 8 nucleotides line up with TRBD2. Germline-derived CDR1 and CDR2 are MNHNS and SASEGT. The CDR3 length is 16 residues. Trimming took 2 bases from V and 6 from J; bases not matched to a gene: 9. The CDR3 DNA follows: TGTGCCAGCAGTGAACCCGGACTAGCTACGTCCAATGAGCAGTTCTTC. Its translation is CASSEPGLATSNEQFF.

This clonotype was found a few times. The chain has TRBV15 and TRBJ2-5; possible D gene TRBD1, 5 bases. Trimming pared 3 bases from V and 0 bases from J, leaving 8 bases between. Germline V gene lookup returns CDR1 LNHNV and CDR2 YYDKDF (reference sequence). This CDR3 region has 14 residues. This CDR3 reads CATSSSGYQETQYF. DNA of the CDR3: TGTGCCACCAGCAGCTCAGGGTACCAAGAGACCCAGTACTTC.

The chain combines TRBV2 with TRBJ1-1; the D gene is possibly TRBD1 (6 bases). Trimming removed 2 bases from V and 1 base from J, with 14 bases in between. This CDR3 has 16 amino acids. Germline values: CDR1 SNHLY, CDR2 FYNNEI. This chain's CDR3 is CASSERWEGQNTEAFF. The CDR3 region has the DNA TGTGCCAGCAGTGAAAGGTGGGAGGGACAGAACACTGAAGCTTTCTTT.

The chain couples TRBV2 to TRBJ2-5, with 8 nucleotides matching TRBD2. The CDR3 is 14 residues long. The germline V gene has CDR1 SNHLY and CDR2 FYNNEI. V was clipped by 7 bases and J by 5 bases; unmatched bases: 9. CDR3 amino acids: CASNFGGAGETQYF. The CDR3, as DNA: TGTGCCAGCAACTTCGGGGGGGCCGGGGAGACCCAGTACTTC.

This clonotype was counted only a few times. The chain carries TRBV5-6 and TRBJ2-7; D may be TRBD1 or TRBD2 (7 bases each). The V end was cut by 7 bases, the J end by 3 bases, with 11 bases between. Germline CDR1 reads SGHDT; CDR2 reads YYEEEE. CDR3 length: 12 residues. This chain's CDR3 is CASSGGVYEQYF. The CDR3 DNA reads as TGTGCCAGCTCAGGGGGGGTCTACGAGCAGTACTTC.

The chain links TRBV5-1 to TRBJ2-7; the match to TRBD1 covers 7 bases. Germline assignment: CDR1 SGHRS and CDR2 YFSETQ. V gave up 3 bases and J gave up 0 bases; unmatched junction bases: 6. The CDR3 length is 15 residues. The CDR3 nucleotides are TGCGCCAGCAGCTCGAGACGGGACAGCTCCTACGAGCAGTACTTC. It is translated as CASSSRRDSSYEQYF.

The sample holds a few counts of this clonotype. This rearrangement joins TRBV7-9 to TRBJ2-1; tentatively, D is TRBD2 (6 bases). There are 16 residues in the CDR3. Per the germline V gene, CDR1 is SEHNR and CDR2 is FQNEAQ (reference sequence). V was clipped by 5 bases and J by 4 bases, with 18 bases between them. The CDR3 is CASSPGFGGKYNEQFF. The CDR3 region has the DNA TGTGCCAGCAGCCCAGGTTTTGGCGGGAAGTACAATGAGCAGTTCTTC. The whole variable domain, remainder taken from reference TRBV7-9 and TRBJ2-1, is DTGVSQNPRHKITKRGQNVTFRCDPISEHNRLYWYRQTLGQGPEFLTYFQNEAQLEKSRLLSDRFSAERPKGSFSTLEIQRTEQGDSAMYLCASSPGFGGKYNEQFFGPGTRLTVL.

This chain joins TRBV6-5 and TRBJ1-1; D possibly corresponds to TRBD1 (6 bases). CDR3 length: 16 residues. With 6 bases removed from V and 2 bases from J, the gap between germline ends came to 19 bases. CDR1 is MNHEY and CDR2 is SVGAGI in the germline V gene. CDR3 sequence: CASSRRDIRRNTEAFF. For the CDR3, the DNA is TGTGCCAGCAGCCGGCGGGACATACGAAGAAACACTGAAGCTTTCTTT.

V gene TRBV5-1 combines with J gene TRBJ2-1, with 7 bases identical to TRBD2. The germline V gene has CDR1 SGHRS and CDR2 YFSETQ. The V gene end was trimmed by 4 bases and the J gene end by 5 bases; junction bases not matched to a gene: 12. CDR3 length equals 16 residues. In DNA, the CDR3 is TGCGCCAGCAGCGCAGCAGGGAGGGTAGGGAACAATGAGCAGTTCTTC. Translated: CASSAAGRVGNNEQFF.

In its sample, this clonotype was seen a few times. This chain links TRBV10-3 with TRBJ2-7; D possibly corresponds to TRBD1 (5 bases). Germline CDR1 and CDR2: ENHRY and SYGVKD. V lost 8 bases and J lost 7, with 15 bases in between. The CDR3 loop spans 12 amino acids. CDR3 DNA sequence: TGTGCCATCCTCAGGGCTAACCGGGAGCAGTACTTC. As protein: CAILRANREQYF.

This clonotype has more than one count but fewer than ten. This sequence joins TRBV6-5 and TRBJ1-4; TRBD1 might be the D (6 bases). The germline V gene encodes CDR1 MNHEY and CDR2 SVGAGI. The V gene lost 5 bases and the J gene lost 0 bases, with 13 bases spanning the gap. CDR3 length: 16 amino acids. In nucleotides, the CDR3 is TGTGCCAGCAGTCCACAGGGTGGCCCAACTAATGAAAAACTGTTTTTT. It is translated as CASSPQGGPTNEKLFF.

The chain links TRBV12-3 or TRBV12-4 to TRBJ1-6; tentatively, D is TRBD1 (5 bases). The length of the CDR3 is 14 residues. Trimming cost V 7 bases and J 7 bases, with 14 bases left between them. This chain's CDR3 is CASKEGKGNSPLHF. The CDR3 nucleotides read TGTGCCAGCAAAGAGGGGAAAGGGAATTCACCCCTCCACTTT.

The chain uses TRBV12-3 or TRBV12-4 and TRBJ2-5; weak D call: TRBD2 (5 bases). V was shortened by 3 bases and J by 1 base, with 9 bases between the two germline ends. CDR3 size: 14 residues. The CDR3 spells CASSFFEGQETQYF. The CDR3 DNA follows: TGTGCCAGCAGTTTTTTCGAGGGCCAAGAGACCCAGTACTTC.

This clonotype came up once. The J gene is TRBJ1-2, the V gene TRBV12-3 or TRBV12-4; 8 positions agree with TRBD1. The length of the CDR3 is 13 residues. After removal of 4 bases from V and 6 bases from J, the junction contained 4 bases not matched to a gene. The CDR3 reads CASSYTGGDGYTF. Written as DNA, the CDR3 is TGTGCCAGCAGTTACACAGGGGGAGATGGCTACACCTTC.

The table lists this clonotype with a few counts. V is TRBV30 and J is TRBJ2-5, with TRBD1 matching over 9 bases. With 4 bases clipped from V and 5 bases from J, the junction kept 11 bases outside the gene matches. From germline, CDR1 is GTSNPN and CDR2 SVGIG (reference sequence). The CDR3 extends over 15 amino acids. The CDR3 spells CAWTTGQGSGETQYF. The CDR3 nucleotides read TGTGCCTGGACCACTGGACAGGGGTCGGGGGAGACCCAGTACTTC. Drawing the rest from reference TRBV30 and TRBJ2-5, the complete variable domain is SQTIHQWPATLVQPVGSPLSLECTVEGTSNPNLYWYRQAAGRGLQLLFYSVGIGQISSEVPQNLSASRPQDRQFILSSKKLLLSDSGFYLCAWTTGQGSGETQYFGPGTRLLVL.